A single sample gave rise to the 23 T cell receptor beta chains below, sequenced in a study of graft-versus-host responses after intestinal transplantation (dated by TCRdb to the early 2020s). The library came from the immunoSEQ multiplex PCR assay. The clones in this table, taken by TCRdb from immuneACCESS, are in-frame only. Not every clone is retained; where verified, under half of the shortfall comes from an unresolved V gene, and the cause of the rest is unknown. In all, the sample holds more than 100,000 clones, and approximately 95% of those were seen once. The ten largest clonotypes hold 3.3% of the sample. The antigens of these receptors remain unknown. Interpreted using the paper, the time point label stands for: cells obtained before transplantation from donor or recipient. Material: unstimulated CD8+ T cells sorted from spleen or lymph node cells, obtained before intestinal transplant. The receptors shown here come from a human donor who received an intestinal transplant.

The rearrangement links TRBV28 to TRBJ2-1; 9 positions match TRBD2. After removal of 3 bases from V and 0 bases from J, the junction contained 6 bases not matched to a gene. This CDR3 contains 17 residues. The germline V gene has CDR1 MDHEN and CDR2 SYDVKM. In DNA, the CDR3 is TGTGCCAGCAGTTTTCGACTAGCGGAGAGCTCCTACAATGAGCAGTTCTTC. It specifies CASSFRLAESSYNEQFF.

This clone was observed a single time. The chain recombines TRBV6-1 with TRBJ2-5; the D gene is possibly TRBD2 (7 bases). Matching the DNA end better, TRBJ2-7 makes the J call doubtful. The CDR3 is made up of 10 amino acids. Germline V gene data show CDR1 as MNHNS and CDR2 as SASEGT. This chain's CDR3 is CAGGAFEQYF. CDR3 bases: TGTGCCGGGGGGGCTTTCGAGCAGTACTTC.

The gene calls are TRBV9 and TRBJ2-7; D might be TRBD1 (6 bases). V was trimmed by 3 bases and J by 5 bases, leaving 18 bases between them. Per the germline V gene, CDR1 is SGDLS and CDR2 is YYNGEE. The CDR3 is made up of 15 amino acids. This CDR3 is CASSAEGQPGDEQYF. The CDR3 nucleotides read TGTGCCAGCAGCGCGGAAGGACAGCCCGGGGACGAGCAGTACTTC. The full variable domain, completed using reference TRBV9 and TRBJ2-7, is DSGVTQTPKHLITATGQRVTLRCSPRSGDLSVYWYQQSLDQGLQFLIQYYNGEERAKGNILERFSAQQFPDLHSELNLSSLELGDSALYFCASSAEGQPGDEQYFGPGTRLTVT.

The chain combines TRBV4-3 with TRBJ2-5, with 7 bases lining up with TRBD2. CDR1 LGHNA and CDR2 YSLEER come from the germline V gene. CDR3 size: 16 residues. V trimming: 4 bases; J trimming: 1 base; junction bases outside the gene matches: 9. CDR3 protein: CASSPRGSGFQETQYF. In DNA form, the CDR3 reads TGCGCCAGCAGCCCTCGGGGTAGCGGGTTCCAAGAGACCCAGTACTTC.

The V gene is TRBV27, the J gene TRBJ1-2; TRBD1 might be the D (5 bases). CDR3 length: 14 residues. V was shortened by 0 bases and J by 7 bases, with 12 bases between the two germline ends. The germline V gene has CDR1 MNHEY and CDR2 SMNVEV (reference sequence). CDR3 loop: CASSLSKGRGGYTF. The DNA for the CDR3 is TGTGCCAGCAGTTTATCGAAGGGGCGGGGTGGCTACACCTTC.

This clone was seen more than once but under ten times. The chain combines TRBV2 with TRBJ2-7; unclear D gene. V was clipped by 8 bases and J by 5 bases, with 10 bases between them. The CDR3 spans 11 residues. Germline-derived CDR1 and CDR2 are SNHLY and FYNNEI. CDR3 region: CASQRLHEQYF. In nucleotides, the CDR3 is TGTGCCAGCCAAAGACTGCACGAGCAGTACTTC. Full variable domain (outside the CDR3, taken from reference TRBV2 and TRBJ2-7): EPEVTQTPSHQVTQMGQEVILRCVPISNHLYFYWYRQILGQKVEFLVSFYNNEISEKSEIFDDQFSVERPDGSNFTLKIRSTKLEDSAMYFCASQRLHEQYFGPGTRLTVT.

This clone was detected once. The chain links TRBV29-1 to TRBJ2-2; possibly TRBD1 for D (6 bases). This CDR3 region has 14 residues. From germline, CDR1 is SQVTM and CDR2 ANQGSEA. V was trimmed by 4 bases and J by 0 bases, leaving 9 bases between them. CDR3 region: CSVGQGTNTGELFF. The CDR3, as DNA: TGCAGCGTTGGTCAGGGGACGAACACCGGGGAGCTGTTTTTT.

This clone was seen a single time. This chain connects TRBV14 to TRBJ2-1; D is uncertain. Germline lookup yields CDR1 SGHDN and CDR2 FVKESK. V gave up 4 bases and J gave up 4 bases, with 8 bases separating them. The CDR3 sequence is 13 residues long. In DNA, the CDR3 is TGTGCCAGCAGCCGAACTATTTACAATGAGCAGTTCTTC. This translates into CASSRTIYNEQFF.

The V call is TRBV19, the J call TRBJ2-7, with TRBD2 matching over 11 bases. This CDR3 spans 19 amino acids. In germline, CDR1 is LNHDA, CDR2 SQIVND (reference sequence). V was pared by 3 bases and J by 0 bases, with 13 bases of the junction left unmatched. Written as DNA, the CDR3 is TGTGCCAGTAGTATCACCCTAGCGGGAGGTGAAAGCTACTCCTACGAGCAGTACTTC. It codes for CASSITLAGGESYSYEQYF.

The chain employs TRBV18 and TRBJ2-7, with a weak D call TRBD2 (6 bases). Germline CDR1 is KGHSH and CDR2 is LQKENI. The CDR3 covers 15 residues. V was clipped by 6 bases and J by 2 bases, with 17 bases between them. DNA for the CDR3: TGTGCCAGCTCTCTGGGGGGAGGACCCCCCTACGAGCAGTACTTC. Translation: CASSLGGGPPYEQYF.

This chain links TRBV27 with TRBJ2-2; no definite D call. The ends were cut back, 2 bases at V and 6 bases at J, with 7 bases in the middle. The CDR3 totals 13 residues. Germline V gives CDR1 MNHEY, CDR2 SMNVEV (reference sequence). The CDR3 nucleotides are TGTGCCAGCAGTTTAGATGGGGCCGGGGAGCTGTTTTTT. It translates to CASSLDGAGELFF.

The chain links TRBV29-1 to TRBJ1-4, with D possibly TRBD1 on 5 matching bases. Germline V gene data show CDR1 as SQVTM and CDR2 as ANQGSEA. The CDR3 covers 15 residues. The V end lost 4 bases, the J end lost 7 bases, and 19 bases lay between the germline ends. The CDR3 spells CSVAGGGGKGEKLFF. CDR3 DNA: TGCAGCGTTGCTGGAGGTGGGGGAAAAGGTGAAAAACTGTTTTTT.

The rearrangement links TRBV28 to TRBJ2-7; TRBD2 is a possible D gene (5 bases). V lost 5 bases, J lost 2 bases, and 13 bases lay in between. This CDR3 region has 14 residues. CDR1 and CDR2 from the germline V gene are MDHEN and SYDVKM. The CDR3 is CASSPRLLAYEQYF. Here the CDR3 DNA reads TGTGCCAGCAGTCCCAGACTACTCGCCTACGAGCAGTACTTC.

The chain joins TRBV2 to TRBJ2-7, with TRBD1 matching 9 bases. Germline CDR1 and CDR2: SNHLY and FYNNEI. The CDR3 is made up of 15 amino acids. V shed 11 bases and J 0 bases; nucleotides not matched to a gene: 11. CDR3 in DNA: TGTGCCGGATCGGGCGGGACAGGGACCTCCTACGAGCAGTACTTC. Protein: CAGSGGTGTSYEQYF. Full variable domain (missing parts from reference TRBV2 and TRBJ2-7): EPEVTQTPSHQVTQMGQEVILRCVPISNHLYFYWYRQILGQKVEFLVSFYNNEISEKSEIFDDQFSVERPDGSNFTLKIRSTKLEDSAMYFCAGSGGTGTSYEQYFGPGTRLTVT.

CDR3 DNA sequence: TGCGCCAGCAGCCAAGATGCGGGGCACAGATATGGCTACACCTTC. It yields the protein CASSQDAGHRYGYTF. The chain recombines TRBV4-3 with TRBJ1-2; maybe TRBD1 (5 bases). The CDR3 sequence is 15 residues long. Germline V lookup: CDR1 LGHNA, CDR2 YSLEER. Between the trimmed V and J ends, which lost 0 bases and 5 bases, there was a span of 13 bases.

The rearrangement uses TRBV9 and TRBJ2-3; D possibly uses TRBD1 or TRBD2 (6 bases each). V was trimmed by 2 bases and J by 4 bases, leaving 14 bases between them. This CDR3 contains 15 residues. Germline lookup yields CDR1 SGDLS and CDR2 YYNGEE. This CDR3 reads CASSVAGGGSDTQYF. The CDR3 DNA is TGTGCCAGCAGCGTCGCCGGGGGCGGTTCAGATACGCAGTATTTT.

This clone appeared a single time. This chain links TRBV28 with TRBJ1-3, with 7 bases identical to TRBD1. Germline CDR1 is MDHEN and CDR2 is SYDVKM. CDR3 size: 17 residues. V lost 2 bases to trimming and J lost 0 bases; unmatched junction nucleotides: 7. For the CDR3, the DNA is TGTGCCAGCAGTTTACCGAGGGGGCTAGTCTCTGGAAACACCATATATTTT. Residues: CASSLPRGLVSGNTIYF.

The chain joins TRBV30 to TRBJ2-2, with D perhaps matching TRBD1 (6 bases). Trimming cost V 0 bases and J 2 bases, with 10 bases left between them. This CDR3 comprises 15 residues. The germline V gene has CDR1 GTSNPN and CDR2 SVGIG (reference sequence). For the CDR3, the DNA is TGTGCCTGGAGTGTAGGGACACTAAACACCGGGGAGCTGTTTTTT. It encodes CAWSVGTLNTGELFF. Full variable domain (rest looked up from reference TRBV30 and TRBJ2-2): SQTIHQWPATLVQPVGSPLSLECTVEGTSNPNLYWYRQAAGRGLQLLFYSVGIGQISSEVPQNLSASRPQDRQFILSSKKLLLSDSGFYLCAWSVGTLNTGELFFGEGSRLTVL.

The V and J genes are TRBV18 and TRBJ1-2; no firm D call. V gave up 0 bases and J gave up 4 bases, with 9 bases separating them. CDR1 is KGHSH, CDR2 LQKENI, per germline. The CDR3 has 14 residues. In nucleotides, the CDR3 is TGTGCCAGCTCACCACCAGACACCCCCTATGGCTACACCTTC. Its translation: CASSPPDTPYGYTF.

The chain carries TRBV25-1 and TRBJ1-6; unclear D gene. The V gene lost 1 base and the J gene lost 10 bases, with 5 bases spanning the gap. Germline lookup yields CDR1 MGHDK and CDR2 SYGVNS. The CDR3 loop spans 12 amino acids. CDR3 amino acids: CASSELGSPLHF. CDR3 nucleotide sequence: TGTGCCAGCAGTGAATTGGGATCACCCCTCCACTTT.

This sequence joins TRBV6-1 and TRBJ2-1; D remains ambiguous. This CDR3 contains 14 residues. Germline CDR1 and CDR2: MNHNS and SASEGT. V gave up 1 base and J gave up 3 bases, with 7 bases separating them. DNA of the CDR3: TGTGCCAGCAGTGAAGGTGGCGGCTACAATGAGCAGTTCTTC. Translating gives CASSEGGGYNEQFF.

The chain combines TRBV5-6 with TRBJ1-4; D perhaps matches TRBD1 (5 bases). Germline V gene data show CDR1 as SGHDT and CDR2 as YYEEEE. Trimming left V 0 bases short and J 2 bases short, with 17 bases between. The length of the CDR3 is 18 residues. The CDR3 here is CASSLGVFVGPTNEKLFF. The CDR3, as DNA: TGTGCCAGCAGCTTGGGAGTTTTTGTGGGACCGACTAATGAAAAACTGTTTTTT. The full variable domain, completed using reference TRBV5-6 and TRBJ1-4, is DAGVTQSPTHLIKTRGQQVTLRCSPKSGHDTVSWYQQALGQGPQFIFQYYEEEERQRGNFPDRFSGHQFPNYSSELNVNALLLGDSALYLCASSLGVFVGPTNEKLFFGSGTQLSVL.

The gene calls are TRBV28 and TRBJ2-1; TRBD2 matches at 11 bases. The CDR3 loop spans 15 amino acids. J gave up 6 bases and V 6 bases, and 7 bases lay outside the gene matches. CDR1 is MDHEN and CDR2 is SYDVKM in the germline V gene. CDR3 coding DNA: TGTGCCAGCAGAATAGCGGGAGGGCCGGCCAATGAGCAGTTCTTC. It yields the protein CASRIAGGPANEQFF.